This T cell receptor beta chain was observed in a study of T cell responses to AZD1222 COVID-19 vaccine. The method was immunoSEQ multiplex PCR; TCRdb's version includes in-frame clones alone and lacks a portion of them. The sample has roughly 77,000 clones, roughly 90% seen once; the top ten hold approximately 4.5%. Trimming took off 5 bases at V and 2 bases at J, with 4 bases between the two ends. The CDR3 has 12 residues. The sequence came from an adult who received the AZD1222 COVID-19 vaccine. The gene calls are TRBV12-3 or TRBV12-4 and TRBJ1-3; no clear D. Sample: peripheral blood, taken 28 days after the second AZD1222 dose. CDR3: CASSTPGNTIYF. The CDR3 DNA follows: TGTGCCAGCAGTACCCCTGGAAACACCATATATTTT.